This TCR beta chain stems from a study of blood T cell repertoires in COVID-19. The study recruited people aged about 18 to 89 years across more than 20 US areas. Cohort placement rested on clinical history that participants reported themselves. Profiling relied on immunoSEQ multiplex PCR, and the TCRdb table lists in-frame clones only, not all of them. The sample has over 300,000 clones, roughly 88% seen once; the top ten hold approximately 0.96%. Material: PBMCs or T cells enriched from blood (not recorded which). The sequence came from a woman aged 25-40 years with acute COVID-19.

DNA for the CDR3: TGCGCCAGCAGCTTGGCGGCTAGCGGGGGCTACGAGCAGTACTTC. This codes for CASSLAASGGYEQYF. This chain connects TRBV5-1 to TRBJ2-7; 10 bases match TRBD2. The germline V gene has CDR1 SGHRS and CDR2 YFSETQ. V lost 0 bases and J lost 3; bases outside the gene matches: 3. The CDR3 is 15 residues long. The variable domain in full, completed from reference TRBV5-1 and TRBJ2-7, reads KAGVTQTPRYLIKTRGQQVTLSCSPISGHRSVSWYQQTPGQGLQFLFEYFSETQRNKGNFPGRFSGRQFSNSRSEMNVSTLELGDSALYLCASSLAASGGYEQYFGPGTRLTVT.